Each of the 14 T cell receptor beta chains below was sequenced from the same sample in a study of blood T cell repertoires in COVID-19. Libraries were prepared by immunoSEQ multiplex PCR; TCRdb keeps only in-frame clonotypes and omits some of them. There are approximately 670,000 clones in the sample; approximately 90% occur only once, and approximately 0.25% lies in the top ten. The sequenced material came from peripheral blood. These receptors were collected from a woman between 18 and 29 years old with acute or convalescent COVID-19.

The V and J genes are TRBV9 and TRBJ1-6; TRBD1 might be the D (5 bases). Germline V gives CDR1 SGDLS, CDR2 YYNGEE. V lost 4 bases to trimming and J lost 10 bases, with 9 bases between them. This CDR3 spans 12 amino acids. DNA of the CDR3: TGTGCCAGCAGCAACCCAGGGTCACCCCTCCACTTT. Its protein is CASSNPGSPLHF.

This rearrangement joins TRBV7-6 to TRBJ1-3; the D gene is possibly TRBD1 (5 bases). The CDR3 has 15 residues. Between the trimmed V and J ends, which lost 1 base and 0 bases, there was a span of 7 bases. The germline V gene has CDR1 SGHVS and CDR2 FNYEAQ. CDR3 sequence reads: CASSLGGGSGNTIYF. CDR3 bases: TGTGCCAGCAGCTTAGGGGGGGGCTCTGGAAACACCATATATTTT.

The rearrangement joins TRBV5-4 to TRBJ1-1; no reliable D call. This CDR3 is 15 amino acids long. Germline CDR1 reads SGHNT; CDR2 reads YYREEE (reference sequence). V was clipped by 0 bases and J by 2 bases, with 11 bases between them. Here the CDR3 reads CASSLGEGYNTEAFF. The CDR3 DNA reads TGTGCCAGCAGCTTGGGTGAGGGTTACAACACTGAAGCTTTCTTT.

J is TRBJ1-5 and V is TRBV27; the match to TRBD1 covers 7 bases. There are 17 residues in the CDR3. Germline V gene lookup returns CDR1 MNHEY and CDR2 SMNVEV (reference sequence). V gave up 4 bases and J gave up 4 bases; unmatched junction bases: 13. The CDR3 loop is CASSSVNIRGVNQPQHF. The CDR3 DNA reads TGTGCCAGCAGTTCCGTAAACATCAGGGGGGTTAATCAGCCCCAGCATTTT.

The chain uses TRBV19 and TRBJ1-4; D uncertain. The germline gives CDR1 LNHDA, CDR2 SQIVND (reference sequence). The CDR3 runs to 13 residues. The V and J ends lost 8 bases and 7 bases respectively, with 14 bases between them. The CDR3 region has the DNA TGTGCCAGTTGGGTGGGGAGCGGTGAAAAACTGTTTTTT. This gives the protein CASWVGSGEKLFF.

This clone was counted a single time. The rearrangement links TRBV30 to TRBJ2-1, with 11 bases identical to TRBD1. Germline assignment: CDR1 GTSNPN and CDR2 SVGIG (reference sequence). With 5 bases clipped from V and 0 bases from J, the junction kept 0 bases outside the gene matches. The CDR3 is made up of 14 amino acids. CDR3 loop: CAWGTGGSYNEQFF. As DNA, the CDR3 is TGTGCCTGGGGGACAGGGGGCTCCTACAATGAGCAGTTCTTC.

The chain recombines TRBV4-2 with TRBJ2-1, with 10 bases fitting TRBD2. V shed 2 bases, J shed 2 bases, and the junction held 0 bases outside the gene matches. The germline CDR1 and CDR2 sequences are LGHNA and YNFKEQ. The CDR3 loop spans 15 amino acids. The DNA of the CDR3 is TGTGCCAGCAGCCAAAGCGGGGGGGCCTACAATGAGCAGTTCTTC. Translated, it gives CASSQSGGAYNEQFF.

The chain links TRBV27 to TRBJ1-2; weak D call: TRBD1 (5 bases). The CDR3 extends over 13 amino acids. CDR1 is MNHEY, CDR2 SMNVEV, per germline (reference sequence). Trimming cost V 3 bases and J 8 bases, with 13 bases left between them. The CDR3: CASSLGGAEGYTF. CDR3 bases: TGTGCCAGCAGTTTGGGGGGAGCAGAGGGCTACACCTTC.

The V gene is TRBV30, the J gene TRBJ1-2; 7 bases fit TRBD1. V shed 5 bases and J 4 bases; nucleotides not matched to a gene: 4. The CDR3 totals 12 residues. Germline CDR1 and CDR2: GTSNPN and SVGIG (reference sequence). In nucleotides, the CDR3 is TGTGCCTGGGCGGACAGGCCCTATGGCTACACCTTC. This gives the protein CAWADRPYGYTF.

V gene TRBV7-9 combines with J gene TRBJ1-6, with D possibly TRBD1 on 5 matching bases. The CDR3 consists of 12 residues. V was cut by 1 base and J by 18 bases, with 13 bases left in between. The germline CDR1 and CDR2 sequences are SEHNR and FQNEAQ (reference sequence). In nucleotides, the CDR3 is TGTGCCAGCAGCTTAGAAGGGCAGGGCCCCCACTTT. Translating gives CASSLEGQGPHF. The variable domain in full, completed from reference TRBV7-9 and TRBJ1-6, reads DTGVSQNPRHKITKRGQNVTFRCDPISEHNRLYWYRQTLGQGPEFLTYFQNEAQLEKSRLLSDRFSAERPKGSFSTLEIQRTEQGDSAMYLCASSLEGQGPHFGNGTRLTVT.

The CDR3 loop reads CASSDVAGGPDTQYF. The CDR3 DNA reads TGTGCCAGCAGTGATGTAGCGGGGGGGCCAGATACGCAGTATTTT. J is TRBJ2-3 and V is TRBV6-1; 11 bases align to TRBD2. The CDR3 runs to 15 residues. Germline V gene lookup returns CDR1 MNHNS and CDR2 SASEGT. J gave up 4 bases and V 3 bases, and 3 bases lay outside the gene matches.

The chain carries TRBV27 and TRBJ2-5, with 9 bases matching TRBD2. V lost 5 bases and J lost 4; bases outside the gene matches: 5. This CDR3 is 14 amino acids long. Germline CDR1 and CDR2: MNHEY and SMNVEV (reference sequence). CDR3 in amino acids: CASSAAGGPETQYF. CDR3 coding DNA: TGTGCCAGCAGTGCCGCGGGGGGGCCAGAGACCCAGTACTTC.

The chain uses TRBV4-3 and TRBJ1-2; D is undetermined. Germline loops: CDR1 LGHNA, CDR2 YSLEER. This CDR3 is 16 amino acids long. Deletions cut 0 bases from V and 6 bases from J, with 17 bases between. CDR3 sequence: CASSQERQMRFDGYTF. The CDR3 coding sequence is TGCGCCAGCAGCCAAGAGAGGCAGATGCGATTTGATGGCTACACCTTC.

This chain uses TRBV18 with TRBJ1-1, with D unresolved. CDR3 length equals 15 residues. Looked up from germline, CDR1 is KGHSH and CDR2 is LQKENI. Trimming pared 3 bases from V and 3 bases from J, leaving 14 bases between. The CDR3 sequence is CASSPRTEVDTEAFF. The CDR3 coding sequence is TGTGCCAGCTCACCGCGAACGGAGGTAGACACTGAAGCTTTCTTT.